The 14 T cell receptor beta chains presented below share a single source sample, sequenced in a study of shared clonotypes between healthy human individuals. Libraries were prepared by immunoSEQ multiplex PCR; TCRdb keeps only in-frame clonotypes and omits some of them. The sample includes around 530,000 clones, roughly four fifths of them seen just once. What was sequenced was PBMCs. The source of these receptors is a woman aged 40-49 years in good health. Some clones in this sample may be carry-over from other donors' samples.

The V call is TRBV27, the J call TRBJ2-5; D not certain. The CDR3 contains 10 residues. CDR1 and CDR2 from the germline V gene are MNHEY and SMNVEV (reference sequence). The CDR3 sequence is CAALAGDQYF. The CDR3 region has the DNA TGTGCAGCCCTGGCCGGCGATCAGTACTTC.

On this clone: A far larger clone is one nucleotide away, so this likely arose from a read error. This chain uses TRBV4-1 with TRBJ2-4, with 8 bases matching TRBD1. CDR1 and CDR2 from the germline V gene are MGHRA and YSYEKL. The CDR3 loop spans 15 amino acids. This CDR3 reads CASSPGRQGKNIQCF. The CDR3 region has the DNA TGCGCCAGCAGCCCCGGGCGACAGGGGAAAAACATTCAGTGCTTC.

The chain recombines TRBV14 with TRBJ2-1; D might be TRBD1 or TRBD2, each matching 5 bases. The CDR3 has 16 amino acids. In germline, CDR1 is SGHDN, CDR2 FVKESK. V was cut by 0 bases and J by 4 bases, with 13 bases left in between. In DNA, the CDR3 is TGTGCCAGCAGCCAAGATGGGGGATTCAGGTACAATGAGCAGTTCTTC. Its protein is CASSQDGGFRYNEQFF.

The chain is built from TRBV11-2 and TRBJ2-7; no clear D. V was pared by 5 bases and J by 6 bases, with 14 bases between. CDR1 SGHAT and CDR2 FQNNGV come from the germline V gene. This CDR3 region has 13 residues. CDR3 sequence reads: CASSPTGRFEQYF. The CDR3 bases are TGTGCCAGCAGCCCCACCGGACGTTTCGAGCAGTACTTC. Using reference TRBV11-2 and TRBJ2-7 for the parts outside the CDR3, the full variable domain is EAGVAQSPRYKIIEKRQSVAFWCNPISGHATLYWYQQILGQGPKLLIQFQNNGVVDDSQLPKDRFSAERLKGVDSTLKIQPAKLEDSAVYLCASSPTGRFEQYFGPGTRLTVT.

This chain's CDR3 is CASSRQGGTGNTIYF. CDR3 bases: TGTGCCAGCAGCCGACAGGGGGGCACTGGAAACACCATATATTTT. This chain links TRBV7-9 with TRBJ1-3; TRBD1 matches 9 bases. The CDR3 has 15 residues. Germline CDR1 reads SEHNR; CDR2 reads FQNEAQ (reference sequence). The V and J ends lost 5 bases and 2 bases, in that order; junction bases with no gene match: 4.

The sample holds one count of this clone. The gene calls are TRBV7-8 and TRBJ2-7, with D possibly TRBD1 on 7 matching bases. The CDR3 contains 13 residues. From germline, CDR1 is SGHVS and CDR2 FQNEAQ. The ends were cut back, 0 bases at V and 6 bases at J, with 9 bases in the middle. Here the CDR3 DNA reads TGTGCCAGCAGCTTAGCCCAGGGGGGCGAGCAGTACTTC. It specifies CASSLAQGGEQYF.

The J gene is TRBJ1-1, the V gene TRBV28, with 7 nucleotides matching TRBD1. Germline-derived CDR1 and CDR2 are MDHEN and SYDVKM. V lost 7 bases, J lost 4 bases, and 3 bases stayed unmatched. This CDR3 has 12 residues. CDR3 sequence: CASKQGITEAFF. CDR3 nucleotides: TGTGCCAGCAAACAGGGGATCACTGAAGCTTTCTTT.

The chain uses TRBV5-1 and TRBJ1-1; TRBD1 agrees at 7 bases. V was pared by 0 bases and J by 0 bases, with 11 bases of the junction left unmatched. The CDR3 has 18 amino acids. CDR1 SGHRS and CDR2 YFSETQ come from the germline V gene. Here the CDR3 reads CASSLVPWDRLMNTEAFF. The CDR3 bases are TGCGCCAGCAGCTTGGTCCCCTGGGACAGACTAATGAACACTGAAGCTTTCTTT.

This clone occurred once. V and J are TRBV18 and TRBJ2-5; tentatively, D is TRBD1 (7 bases). The V and J ends lost 3 bases and 4 bases respectively, with 12 bases between them. The germline V gene encodes CDR1 KGHSH and CDR2 LQKENI. The CDR3 has 14 residues. Here the CDR3 DNA reads TGTGCCAGCTCACCTGGAGGGGGCCGAGAGACCCAGTACTTC. Amino acids: CASSPGGGRETQYF.

This chain connects TRBV13 to TRBJ2-7; TRBD1 aligns across 10 bases. This CDR3 comprises 14 residues. The germline CDR1 and CDR2 sequences are PRHDT and FYEKMQ (reference sequence). Unmatched junction bases numbered 5, after V lost 7 bases and J lost 2 bases. The CDR3 bases are TGTGCCAGCACCCCGGGACAGGGGACCTACGAGCAGTACTTC. Amino acids: CASTPGQGTYEQYF.

Notes on this clone: Other DNA sequences in this sample translate to the same CDR3. J is TRBJ1-4 and V is TRBV27; D not certain. The length of the CDR3 is 13 residues. Trimming took off 6 bases at V and 0 bases at J, with 5 bases between the two ends. The germline CDR1 and CDR2 sequences are MNHEY and SMNVEV (reference sequence). The CDR3 sequence: CASRGTTNEKLFF. CDR3 bases: TGTGCCAGCAGGGGTACAACTAATGAAAAACTGTTTTTT.

The rearrangement links TRBV5-1 to TRBJ2-1; 9 bases agree with TRBD2. Trimming at V came to 5 bases and at J to 5 bases, leaving 5 bases not matched to a gene. CDR1 and CDR2 (germline): SGHRS, YFSETQ. The CDR3 totals 14 residues. The CDR3 coding sequence is TGCGCCAGCAGACTGACTAGCGGTGACAATGAGCAGTTCTTC. Translating it yields CASRLTSGDNEQFF.

The CDR3 sequence is CASSGFVGNTIYF. The CDR3 coding sequence is TGTGCCAGCAGTGGGTTTGTTGGAAACACCATATATTTT. V is TRBV2 and J is TRBJ1-3; D remains ambiguous. The CDR3 is made up of 13 amino acids. V was pared by 4 bases and J by 3 bases, with 7 bases between. Germline V lookup: CDR1 SNHLY, CDR2 FYNNEI.

The rearrangement uses TRBV28 and TRBJ1-5; no clear D gene. CDR3 length: 12 amino acids. Germline CDR1 and CDR2: MDHEN and SYDVKM. With 6 bases removed from V and 7 bases from J, the gap between germline ends came to 10 bases. This CDR3 reads CASSARPQPQHF. The CDR3 coding sequence is TGTGCCAGCAGCGCCCGACCACAGCCCCAGCATTTT.